The 21 T cell receptor beta chains below all came from one sample that was sequenced in a study of technical replicates of blood from a few donors. Sequenced by immunoSEQ multiplex PCR; TCRdb stores in-frame clones only, minus some. The sample holds about 69,000 clones, roughly 88% seen once. The sequencing sample was made of PBMCs. Receptor source: a human donor in good health. Some clones in this sample may be carry-over from other donors' samples.

This rearrangement joins TRBV9 to TRBJ2-3, with D perhaps TRBD2 (6 bases). Between the trimmed V and J ends, which lost 4 bases and 1 base, there was a span of 13 bases. CDR3 size: 15 residues. CDR1 and CDR2 from the germline V gene are SGDLS and YYNGEE. The CDR3 here is CASSLLSGGTDTQYF. The CDR3 nucleotides are TGTGCCAGCAGCCTTCTTTCGGGGGGCACAGATACGCAGTATTTT.

The chain uses TRBV11-2 and TRBJ1-1; TRBD1 matches at 7 bases. With 3 bases clipped from V and 10 bases from J, the junction kept 8 bases outside the gene matches. The CDR3 has 13 amino acids. Germline V gene sequence: CDR1 SGHAT, CDR2 FQNNGV. The CDR3 coding sequence is TGTGCCAGCAGCTTGGGACAGCACTTGGGAGCTTTCTTT. This encodes CASSLGQHLGAFF.

The rearrangement joins TRBV7-9 to TRBJ1-1, with TRBD1 identical over 7 bases. V lost 4 bases to trimming and J lost 4 bases; unmatched junction nucleotides: 15. Germline V gene sequence: CDR1 SEHNR, CDR2 FQNEAQ (reference sequence). CDR3 size: 17 residues. This chain's CDR3 is CASSYPQGNIGTTEAFF. The CDR3 DNA reads as TGTGCCAGCAGCTACCCACAGGGGAACATTGGAACCACTGAAGCTTTCTTT.

This clone was counted only a few times. The chain combines TRBV4-1 with TRBJ1-2; the match to TRBD1 covers 7 bases. Germline trimming cut 0 bases from V and 2 bases from J; bases unmatched to any gene: 15. The CDR3 extends over 19 amino acids. From germline, CDR1 is MGHRA and CDR2 YSYEKL. The CDR3 is CASSQEGFRRSGQNYGYTF. The CDR3 bases are TGCGCCAGCAGCCAAGAAGGATTCCGACGTTCGGGACAGAACTATGGCTACACCTTC.

This clone appeared a few times. The rearrangement joins TRBV19 to TRBJ1-6; D remains ambiguous. The CDR3 is made up of 14 amino acids. Germline V lookup: CDR1 LNHDA, CDR2 SQIVND (reference sequence). Between the trimmed V and J ends, which lost 3 bases and 8 bases, there was a span of 11 bases. CDR3 sequence (DNA): TGTGCCAGTAGTATCTGGGAGGTGCATTCACCCCTCCACTTT. Residues: CASSIWEVHSPLHF.

V usage is TRBV4-3 and J usage is TRBJ2-1; the match to TRBD2 covers 10 bases. This CDR3 comprises 16 residues. Germline CDR1 LGHNA, CDR2 YSLEER. V trimming: 2 bases; J trimming: 7 bases; junction bases outside the gene matches: 8. CDR3 in DNA: TGCGCCAGCAGCCAACTCCTAGCGGGAGCAGGGAATGAGCAGTTCTTC. This sequence encodes CASSQLLAGAGNEQFF.

The chain combines TRBV7-6 with TRBJ2-7, with TRBD2 matching 8 bases. Germline loops: CDR1 SGHVS, CDR2 FNYEAQ. This CDR3 contains 17 residues. Unmatched junction bases numbered 12, after V lost 3 bases and J lost 2 bases. The CDR3 loop is CASSLRTSSGRAYEQYF. DNA for the CDR3: TGTGCCAGCAGCTTGAGGACTAGCAGCGGAAGGGCCTACGAGCAGTACTTC. Drawing the rest from reference TRBV7-6 and TRBJ2-7, the complete variable domain is GAGVSQSPRYKVTKRGQDVALRCDPISGHVSLYWYRQALGQGPEFLTYFNYEAQQDKSGLPNDRFSAERPEGSISTLTIQRTEQRDSAMYRCASSLRTSSGRAYEQYFGPGTRLTVT.

The chain has TRBV18 and TRBJ2-3; 10 bases fit TRBD2. V dropped 1 base and J dropped 3; count of bases not matched to a gene: 1. This CDR3 spans 15 amino acids. Germline CDR1 is KGHSH and CDR2 is LQKENI. As DNA, the CDR3 is TGTGCCAGCTCACCACAGACTAGCGGGACAGATACGCAGTATTTT. The encoded protein is CASSPQTSGTDTQYF. The full variable domain, completed using reference TRBV18 and TRBJ2-3, is NAGVMQNPRHLVRRRGQEARLRCSPMKGHSHVYWYRQLPEEGLKFMVYLQKENIIDESGMPKERFSAEFPKEGPSILRIQQVVRGDSAAYFCASSPQTSGTDTQYFGPGTRLTVL.

This chain connects TRBV30 to TRBJ1-4; TRBD1 is a possible D gene (6 bases). V dropped 0 bases and J dropped 3 bases, with 14 bases sitting between them. The CDR3 spans 16 residues. Per germline, CDR1 GTSNPN and CDR2 SVGIG (reference sequence). The CDR3 reads CAWSVVRGFPNEKLFF. The CDR3 nucleotides read TGTGCCTGGAGTGTTGTTAGGGGGTTTCCTAATGAAAAACTGTTTTTT.

The chain employs TRBV9 and TRBJ2-3, with unresolved D. There are 12 residues in the CDR3. CDR1 SGDLS and CDR2 YYNGEE come from the germline V gene. The V end lost 0 bases, the J end lost 5 bases, and 4 bases lay between the germline ends. The CDR3 loop is CASSVGIDTQYF. CDR3 bases: TGTGCCAGCAGCGTAGGTATAGATACGCAGTATTTT.

This sequence joins TRBV7-2 and TRBJ1-3; possible D gene TRBD1, 5 bases. CDR1 is SGHTA, CDR2 FQGNSA, per germline. The V and J ends lost 5 bases and 4 bases respectively, with 12 bases between them. This CDR3 is 14 amino acids long. The CDR3 spells CASSPGGNGNTIYF. The CDR3 DNA sequence: TGTGCCAGCAGCCCCGGGGGGAACGGAAACACCATATATTTT.

This chain uses TRBV6-1 with TRBJ2-7; D perhaps matches TRBD2 (6 bases). V lost 0 bases to trimming and J lost 3 bases, with 12 bases between them. Per germline, CDR1 MNHNS and CDR2 SASEGT. CDR3 size: 15 residues. The CDR3 is CASSEARQGGYEQYF. The CDR3 DNA is TGTGCCAGCAGTGAAGCGCGGCAGGGAGGCTACGAGCAGTACTTC.

V usage is TRBV27 and J usage is TRBJ1-4, with TRBD1 matching over 9 bases. In germline, CDR1 is MNHEY, CDR2 SMNVEV (reference sequence). V shed 6 bases and J 7 bases; nucleotides not matched to a gene: 3. This CDR3 is 13 amino acids long. As DNA, the CDR3 is TGTGCCAGCAGCCGACAGGGGGGTGAAAAACTGTTTTTT. Translation: CASSRQGGEKLFF.

The genes are TRBV4-2 and TRBJ1-1; D is unresolved. V dropped 0 bases and J dropped 4 bases, with 6 bases sitting between them. Germline lookup yields CDR1 LGHNA and CDR2 YNFKEQ. The CDR3 has 13 amino acids. The CDR3 sequence is CASSQDSGTEAFF. Written as DNA, the CDR3 is TGTGCCAGCAGCCAAGACTCCGGCACTGAAGCTTTCTTT.

The chain carries TRBV10-2 and TRBJ2-7; D is unresolved. The CDR3 runs to 14 residues. Trimming removed 1 base from V and 0 bases from J, with 7 bases in between. Germline CDR1 and CDR2: WSHSY and SAAADI. CDR3 sequence reads: CASSEFPLSYEQYF. The CDR3 DNA reads as TGCGCCAGCAGTGAGTTCCCCCTCTCCTACGAGCAGTACTTC.

The chain employs TRBV7-2 and TRBJ2-1, with D perhaps TRBD1 (6 bases). Germline V gene data show CDR1 as SGHTA and CDR2 as FQGNSA. The V gene lost 5 bases and the J gene lost 2 bases, with 10 bases spanning the gap. CDR3 length equals 14 residues. The CDR3 nucleotides are TGTGCCAGCAGCAGGGGACACCCCTACAATGAGCAGTTCTTC. Its translation is CASSRGHPYNEQFF.

The chain couples TRBV7-2 to TRBJ1-1, with D uncertain. This CDR3 comprises 14 residues. With 3 bases removed from V and 3 bases from J, the gap between germline ends came to 11 bases. The germline CDR1 and CDR2 sequences are SGHTA and FQGNSA. The CDR3 sequence is CASSFFRSDTEAFF. The CDR3, as DNA: TGTGCCAGCAGCTTTTTTAGGAGTGACACTGAAGCTTTCTTT.

This rearrangement joins TRBV2 to TRBJ1-2, with D perhaps TRBD1 (5 bases). The CDR3 has 14 residues. Germline CDR1 reads SNHLY; CDR2 reads FYNNEI. V lost 7 bases to trimming and J lost 6 bases, with 18 bases between them. Here the CDR3 reads CASTAVGGRHGYTF. As DNA, the CDR3 is TGTGCCAGCACAGCTGTCGGGGGGAGGCATGGCTACACCTTC.

The chain uses TRBV27 and TRBJ2-2; 7 bases match TRBD1. The germline V gene encodes CDR1 MNHEY and CDR2 SMNVEV (reference sequence). V shed 5 bases and J 3 bases; nucleotides not matched to a gene: 3. The CDR3 is made up of 14 amino acids. CDR3 amino acids: CASSLGQYTGELFF. In DNA form, the CDR3 reads TGTGCCAGCAGTCTGGGACAGTACACCGGGGAGCTGTTTTTT.

This chain uses TRBV7-3 with TRBJ2-4; the D gene is possibly TRBD1 (6 bases). Trimming shortened V by 6 bases and J by 12 bases, and 18 bases separated the two germline ends. The CDR3 covers 13 residues. The germline CDR1 and CDR2 sequences are SGHTA and FQGTGA. Here the CDR3 DNA reads TGTGCCAGCAGGGGTCGTGGACAGCAAGATCAGTACTTC. This codes for CASRGRGQQDQYF. Drawing the rest from reference TRBV7-3 and TRBJ2-4, the complete variable domain is GAGVSQTPSNKVTEKGKYVELRCDPISGHTALYWYRQSLGQGPEFLIYFQGTGAADDSGLPNDRFFAVRPEGSVSTLKIQRTERGDSAVYLCASRGRGQQDQYFGAGTRLSVL.

There are many counts of this clone. The rearrangement joins TRBV6-4 to TRBJ2-3, with 9 positions matching TRBD2. The CDR3 extends over 16 amino acids. Unmatched junction bases numbered 6, after V lost 3 bases and J lost 2 bases. From germline, CDR1 is MRHNA and CDR2 SNTAGT. CDR3 in amino acids: CASSETGGGATDTQYF. CDR3 nucleotides: TGTGCCAGCAGTGAGACGGGCGGGGGGGCCACAGATACGCAGTATTTT.